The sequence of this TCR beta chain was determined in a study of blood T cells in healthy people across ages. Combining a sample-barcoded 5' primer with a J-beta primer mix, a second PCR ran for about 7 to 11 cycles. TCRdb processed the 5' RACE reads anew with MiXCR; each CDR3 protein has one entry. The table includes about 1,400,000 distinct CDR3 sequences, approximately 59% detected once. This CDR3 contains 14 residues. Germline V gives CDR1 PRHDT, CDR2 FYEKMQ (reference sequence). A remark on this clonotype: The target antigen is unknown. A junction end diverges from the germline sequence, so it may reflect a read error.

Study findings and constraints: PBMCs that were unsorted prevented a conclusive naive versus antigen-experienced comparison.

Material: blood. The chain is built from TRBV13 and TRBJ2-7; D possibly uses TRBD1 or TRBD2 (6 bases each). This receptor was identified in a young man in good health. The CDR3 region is CASSLWGASCEQYF. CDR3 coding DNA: TGTGCCAGCAGCTTATGGGGGGCCTCCTGCGAGCAGTACTTC.